The source of this T cell receptor beta chain is a study of blood T cells in healthy people across ages (dated by TCRdb to between 2014 and 2017). Background for the entire study: In model experiments, template switching captured roughly one uniquely barcoded TCR beta cDNA molecule for every two T cells. Using deep sequencing normalized with unique cDNA molecular identifiers, the study measured how TCR beta repertoire diversity changes with age. The donors were split into four age groups: young (average 16 years), middle-aged (about 40), aged (roughly 65) and long-lived (roughly 88). To avoid experimental bias, donors of different ages were randomly spread across the sequencing lanes. The study analyzed two additional independent replicas of 1 million unique cDNA reads from the same blood draw for two donors, one aged 18 to 29 and one aged 80 or older. Overall study outcomes, separate from this receptor: Observed TCR beta diversity per million T cells fell roughly linearly with age, and a significant reduction was already apparent by age roughly 40. Compared with the aged group, the long-lived group had more naive CD4+ T cells, fewer expanded clones and increased TCR diversity, suggesting age selection. Estimates of total diversity based on one million sequenced T cells were regarded as lower bounds and as underestimates. Because donor CMV infection status was unknown, age-related changes in expanded clonotypes were potentially confounded. There was a strong correlation between observed TCR beta diversity and the percentage of naive T cells measured by flow cytometry. Because profiling used bulk unsorted PBMCs, naive and antigen-experienced compartments could not be compared conclusively.

The donors were roughly 40 Caucasian individuals from Russia, aged roughly 6 to 90 years, who were systemically healthy. Roughly 10 milliliters of peripheral blood were collected from each donor into EDTA-treated Vacutainer tubes. Ficoll-Paque density-gradient centrifugation was used to isolate PBMCs, with at least 6.5 million per sample. Total RNA, at least 6 micrograms per sample, was extracted from PBMCs with Trizol reagent. The percentages of naive CD45RAhigh/CD27high T cells were determined by flow cytometry on a PBMC aliquot from every donor. Libraries were built with 5' RACE. Reads for this sample came from an Illumina HiSeq 2500. A second PCR of roughly 7 to 11 cycles was performed with a sample-barcoded 5' primer and a J-beta primer mix. Each TCR beta cDNA molecule received a unique molecular identifier from a template-switch 5' adaptor carrying 12 random nucleotides. Each sample yielded at least 2.5 million CDR3-containing paired-end reads. First-strand cDNA was synthesized from all RNA with the Mint cDNA synthesis kit, primed by a TRBC-specific oligonucleotide. Following uracil-DNA glycosylase treatment, all cDNA underwent a first 18-cycle PCR with the universal primers M1SS and BC2_uni_R. On the study's bioinformatics: For normalization, 1 million high-quality reads, each with a distinct molecular identifier, were randomly selected from each sample. Reads with shared molecular identifiers were discarded instead of being binned into consensus sequences. CDR3 identification, clonotype clustering and error correction used MiTCR with a Q25 quality threshold and the strictest error-elimination algorithm. A nonparametric unseen species model with Euler transformation was used to estimate a lower bound on total TCR beta diversity. Clones were called with MiXCR by TCRdb after fastp trimmed the public reads at Q25, and only in-frame beta chains were retained. Each CDR3 protein appears once, grouped with its most common genes and DNA. The V and J calls here are based on TCRdb, not the publication. The sample table holds roughly 680,000 distinct CDR3 sequences, of which 40% to 65% were seen once. Of the sample, approximately 15% falls within the top ten clones.

With respect to this clonotype: This receptor's antigen is unknown. No base-level quality is on record; no much larger clone is a single base apart.

The CDR3 goes from the cysteine to the phenylalanine over 14 residues. Of the read, only the CDR3 DNA is kept; its 42 bases are in frame from base 1. The specimen was blood. The chain is assembled from TRBV21-1 and TRBJ2-3; the table's D call of TRBD1 was not tested on the DNA. TRBV21-1 is a recognized pseudogene. The receptor comes from a woman of 80 years or more in good health. The CDR3 region has the sequence CASSTRTSTDTQYF. The DNA reads TGTGCCAGCAGCACCCGGACTAGCACAGATACGCAGTATTTT.